Detailed here is one TCR beta chain. The table came from immunoSEQ multiplex PCR; TCRdb's copy has only in-frame clones and leaves some out. This sample has about 300,000 clones, with under 90% found just once. This entry belongs to a study of blood T cell repertoires in COVID-19. Study-wide context: T cells, B-cell-depleted T cells, or PBMCs provided the cDNA or gDNA that served as material.

The ends were cut back, 1 base at V and 6 bases at J, with 7 bases in the middle. This CDR3 contains 13 residues. Germline assignment: CDR1 SGHRS and CDR2 YFSETQ. The source of this sequence is a woman aged 25 to 39 with COVID-19, enrolled during active disease. J is TRBJ2-2 and V is TRBV5-1; no reliable D call. Input material: peripheral blood. Here the CDR3 DNA reads TGCGCCAGCAGCTTGTTCGTCCCCGGGGAGCTGTTTTTT. It is translated as CASSLFVPGELFF.